The 10 T cell receptor beta chains reported below all come from one sample, sequenced in a study of cytomegalovirus exposure and HLA in healthy donors (TCRdb year 2017). To prepare the library, the immunoSEQ multiplex PCR assay was applied. TCRdb re-hosts the immuneACCESS table, in-frame sequences only. Its copies lack some clones; in the studies checked, an unresolved V gene accounts for under half of them, and the cause for the rest is not known. The sample has approximately 150,000 clones on record, over 80% of them singletons. The ten largest clones take up 4.5% of the sample. Material: PBMCs. The source is a man younger than 35 in good health and CMV-seropositive.

This chain uses TRBV6-6 with TRBJ1-4, with a tentative D call TRBD1 (6 bases). V lost 6 bases to trimming and J lost 5 bases, with 19 bases between them. This CDR3 is 16 amino acids long. Germline lookup yields CDR1 MNHNY and CDR2 SVGAGI (reference sequence). CDR3 DNA sequence: TGTGCCAGCAGCACAACGCCGGGGAGGGGGAATGAAAAACTGTTTTTT. Translating gives CASSTTPGRGNEKLFF.

The chain combines TRBV7-3 with TRBJ1-1; the D is unclear. This CDR3 has 15 residues. Per the germline V gene, CDR1 is SGHTA and CDR2 is FQGTGA. V gave up 4 bases and J gave up 1 base, with 13 bases separating them. CDR3 residues: CASSSQVATNTEAFF. The CDR3 bases are TGTGCCAGCAGCTCCCAGGTGGCGACGAACACTGAAGCTTTCTTT. The full variable domain, with the rest looked up from reference TRBV7-3 and TRBJ1-1, is GAGVSQTPSNKVTEKGKYVELRCDPISGHTALYWYRQSLGQGPEFLIYFQGTGAADDSGLPNDRFFAVRPEGSVSTLKIQRTERGDSAVYLCASSSQVATNTEAFFGQGTRLTVV.

The chain combines TRBV25-1 with TRBJ1-2, with a tentative D call TRBD1 (5 bases). Trimming pared 3 bases from V and 8 bases from J, leaving 22 bases between. CDR1 is MGHDK and CDR2 is SYGVNS in the germline V gene. The CDR3 sequence is 16 residues long. CDR3 residues: CASSELGTGVVGGYTF. The CDR3 DNA reads as TGTGCCAGCAGTGAGCTCGGGACGGGAGTGGTAGGAGGCTACACCTTC.

The V and J genes are TRBV10-2 and TRBJ1-1; D uncertain. V was clipped by 2 bases and J by 6 bases, with 19 bases between them. Looked up from germline, CDR1 is WSHSY and CDR2 is SAAADI. The CDR3 has 16 residues. The DNA for the CDR3 is TGCGCCAGCAGTGAGGCGAGAAGCGCGGGAGGCGCTGAAGCTTTCTTT. Translation: CASSEARSAGGAEAFF.

Regarding this clone: The junction shows a germline mismatch at one end, possibly a read error. This rearrangement joins TRBV7-7 to TRBJ2-1; possibly TRBD2 for D (5 bases). From germline, CDR1 is SSHAT and CDR2 FNYEAQ (reference sequence). The CDR3 is made up of 13 amino acids. The DNA of the CDR3 is TGTGCTAGCAGCTTAGGACTCGAGTACCCGTTGTTCTTC. As protein: CASSLGLEYPLFF.

The rearrangement uses TRBV9 and TRBJ2-3; TRBD1 matches 11 bases. CDR1 and CDR2 (germline): SGDLS, YYNGEE. The CDR3 is made up of 14 amino acids. V lost 3 bases to trimming and J lost 5 bases; unmatched junction nucleotides: 2. Here the CDR3 reads CASSGTGGRDTQYF. CDR3 coding DNA: TGTGCCAGCAGCGGGACAGGGGGCAGAGATACGCAGTATTTT.

The chain has TRBV4-1 and TRBJ1-2, with TRBD1 identical over 7 bases. V was clipped by 3 bases and J by 2 bases; unmatched bases: 6. From germline, CDR1 is MGHRA and CDR2 YSYEKL. CDR3 length equals 15 residues. The CDR3 reads CASSQAGGLNYGYTF. The DNA of the CDR3 is TGCGCCAGCAGCCAGGCAGGGGGATTAAACTATGGCTACACCTTC.

The chain carries TRBV5-1 and TRBJ2-7; D may be TRBD1 (8 bases). Trimming removed 4 bases from V and 6 bases from J, with 23 bases in between. Germline V gene lookup returns CDR1 SGHRS and CDR2 YFSETQ. CDR3 length: 16 residues. CDR3 nucleotides: TGCGCCAGCAGCCCTGGGGGGGCCGGACAGGGCCGCGAGCAGTACTTC. Amino acid sequence: CASSPGGAGQGREQYF.

The sample holds one count of this clone. The rearrangement uses TRBV6-5 and TRBJ1-1; 7 bases are a match to TRBD1. With 0 bases clipped from V and 4 bases from J, the junction kept 2 bases outside the gene matches. This CDR3 is 14 amino acids long. In germline, CDR1 is MNHEY, CDR2 SVGAGI. The DNA of the CDR3 is TGTGCCAGCAGTTACTCAAACAGGGGCACTGAAGCTTTCTTT. It encodes CASSYSNRGTEAFF.

J is TRBJ1-5 and V is TRBV5-6; 7 nucleotides align to TRBD1. The CDR3 is 14 residues long. In germline, CDR1 is SGHDT, CDR2 YYEEEE. The junction had 6 bases not matched to a gene; V was cut back by 3 bases and J by 6 bases. CDR3 amino acids: CASSSSGGPQPQHF. In DNA, the CDR3 is TGTGCCAGCAGCTCTTCAGGGGGGCCTCAGCCCCAGCATTTT.